Presented here are 9 T cell receptor beta chains from one specimen sequenced in a study of T-cell memory formation after mild COVID-19. Via MiXCR, TCRdb re-called the 5' RACE reads, giving one row per CDR3 protein. This sample has around 300,000 distinct CDR3 sequences, with 10% to 15% found just once. Sequences were obtained from PBMCs or a T cell subset sorted from them (not recorded which). The origin of the receptors is a man aged 18 to 30 who had mild COVID-19 (a few samples of this study predate the infection). Cell type and time point are not known.

This clonotype has more than one count but fewer than ten. This rearrangement joins TRBV6-1 to TRBJ2-1; 8 positions agree with TRBD2. CDR3 size: 15 residues. CDR1 and CDR2 (germline): MNHNS, SASEGT. After removal of 0 bases from V and 5 bases from J, the junction contained 3 bases not matched to a gene. The CDR3 DNA reads TGTGCCAGCAGTGAAGCGCGGGGGGCGAACAATGAGCAGTTCTTC. It yields the protein CASSEARGANNEQFF.

The chain is built from TRBV3-1 and TRBJ2-3; TRBD1 matches at 8 bases. This CDR3 has 15 residues. Looked up from germline, CDR1 is LGHDT and CDR2 is YNNKEL (reference sequence). J lost 1 base, V lost 5 bases, and 5 bases had no gene match. CDR3 bases: TGTGCCAGCAGCTTCCTGACAGGGGGCACAGATACGCAGTATTTT. It translates to CASSFLTGGTDTQYF.

This clonotype was seen a handful of times. The chain couples TRBV20-1 to TRBJ2-4, with TRBD2 matching 9 bases. This CDR3 has 17 residues. Trimming cost V 5 bases and J 8 bases; bases outside gene matches: 19. Germline-derived CDR1 and CDR2 are DFQATT and SNEGSKA (reference sequence). The CDR3 DNA reads TGCAGTGCTCACCGTAGCGGGGGAGGATCTCCGGGGGACATTCAGTACTTC. The encoded protein is CSAHRSGGGSPGDIQYF.

This chain connects TRBV24-1 to TRBJ2-1; D assignment may be TRBD1 or TRBD2 (5 bases each). The CDR3 has 17 residues. Germline CDR1 reads KGHDR; CDR2 reads SFDVKD. V lost 4 bases to trimming and J lost 6 bases, with 21 bases between them. CDR3 DNA sequence: TGTGCCACCAGTGACCGCCTGGGGCGGGTCCCCTTCAATGAGCAGTTCTTC. This sequence encodes CATSDRLGRVPFNEQFF.

V and J are TRBV4-3 and TRBJ1-2; D is possibly TRBD1 (5 bases). Looked up from germline, CDR1 is LGHNA and CDR2 is YSLEER. Trimming took 4 bases from V and 7 from J, leaving 10 bases between them. The length of the CDR3 is 12 residues. CDR3 region: CASSLRGGGYTF. The CDR3 DNA reads TGCGCCAGCAGCCTGAGGGGCGGTGGCTACACCTTC.

This clonotype was counted ten times or more. The rearrangement uses TRBV11-2 and TRBJ2-1, with 8 bases that match TRBD1. CDR1 is SGHAT, CDR2 FQNNGV, per germline. V gave up 1 base and J gave up 5 bases; unmatched junction bases: 10. The CDR3 loop spans 17 amino acids. CDR3 sequence reads: CASSLGGRGRVHNEQFF. The CDR3 nucleotides are TGTGCCAGCAGCTTAGGGGGCAGGGGGCGCGTCCACAATGAGCAGTTCTTC. Filled out from reference TRBV11-2 and TRBJ2-1, the complete variable domain reads EAGVAQSPRYKIIEKRQSVAFWCNPISGHATLYWYQQILGQGPKLLIQFQNNGVVDDSQLPKDRFSAERLKGVDSTLKIQPAKLEDSAVYLCASSLGGRGRVHNEQFFGPGTRLTVL.

The chain couples TRBV3-1 to TRBJ1-1; D uncertain. Trimming cost V 3 bases and J 6 bases, with 5 bases left between them. Germline CDR1 and CDR2: LGHDT and YNNKEL (reference sequence). This CDR3 is built from 11 residues. The CDR3 DNA reads as TGTGCCAGCAGCCAGTACCCTGAAGCTTTCTTT. The encoded protein is CASSQYPEAFF.

This clonotype was observed many times. J is TRBJ2-3 and V is TRBV7-2; D may be TRBD2 (5 bases). Trimming pared 3 bases from V and 1 base from J, leaving 8 bases between. The CDR3 totals 14 residues. Germline CDR1 SGHTA, CDR2 FQGNSA. CDR3 loop: CASSFTAGTDTQYF. DNA for the CDR3: TGTGCCAGCAGCTTCACAGCGGGCACAGATACGCAGTATTTT. Using reference TRBV7-2 and TRBJ2-3 for the parts outside the CDR3, the full variable domain is GAGVSQSPSNKVTEKGKDVELRCDPISGHTALYWYRQSLGQGLEFLIYFQGNSAPDKSGLPSDRFSAERTGGSVSTLTIQRTQQEDSAVYLCASSFTAGTDTQYFGPGTRLTVL.

The genes are TRBV3-1 and TRBJ1-4, with 9 positions matching TRBD1. Germline values: CDR1 LGHDT, CDR2 YNNKEL (reference sequence). CDR3 size: 18 residues. V was pared by 2 bases and J by 1 base, with 8 bases of the junction left unmatched. The chain's CDR3 is CASSQHRGRIKTNEKLFF. The CDR3 DNA reads as TGTGCCAGCAGCCAACACAGGGGGCGGATTAAAACTAATGAAAAACTGTTTTTT. Together with reference TRBV3-1 and TRBJ1-4, the CDR3 gives the full variable domain: DTAVSQTPKYLVTQMGNDKSIKCEQNLGHDTMYWYKQDSKKFLKIMFSYNNKELIINETVPNRFSPKSPDKAHLNLHINSLELGDSAVYFCASSQHRGRIKTNEKLFFGSGTQLSVL.